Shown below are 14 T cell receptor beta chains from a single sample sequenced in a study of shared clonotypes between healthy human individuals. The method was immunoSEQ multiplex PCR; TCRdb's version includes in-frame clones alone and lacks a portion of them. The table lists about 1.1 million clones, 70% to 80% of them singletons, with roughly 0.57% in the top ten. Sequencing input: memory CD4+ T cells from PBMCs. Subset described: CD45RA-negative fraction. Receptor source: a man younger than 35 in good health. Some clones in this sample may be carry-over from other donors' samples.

The CDR3 region has the DNA TGTGCCAGCAGGGGGAGCGACACTAACACTGAAGCTTTCTTT. It yields the protein CASRGSDTNTEAFF. This sequence joins TRBV2 and TRBJ1-1; D remains ambiguous. Germline V CDR1 and CDR2: SNHLY, FYNNEI. This CDR3 region has 14 residues. V lost 6 bases, J lost 2 bases, and 13 bases lay in between.

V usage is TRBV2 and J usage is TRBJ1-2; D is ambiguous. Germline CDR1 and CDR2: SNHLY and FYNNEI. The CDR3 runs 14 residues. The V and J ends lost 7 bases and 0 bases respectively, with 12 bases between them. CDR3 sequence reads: CASIVIWANYGYTF. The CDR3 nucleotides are TGTGCCAGCATAGTAATCTGGGCTAACTATGGCTACACCTTC.

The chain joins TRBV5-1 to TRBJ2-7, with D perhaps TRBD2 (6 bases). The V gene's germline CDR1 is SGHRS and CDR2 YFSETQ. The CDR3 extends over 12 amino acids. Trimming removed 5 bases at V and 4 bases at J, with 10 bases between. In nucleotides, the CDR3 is TGCGCCAGCAGGAGGCGGGGATACGAGCAGTACTTC. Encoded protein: CASRRRGYEQYF.

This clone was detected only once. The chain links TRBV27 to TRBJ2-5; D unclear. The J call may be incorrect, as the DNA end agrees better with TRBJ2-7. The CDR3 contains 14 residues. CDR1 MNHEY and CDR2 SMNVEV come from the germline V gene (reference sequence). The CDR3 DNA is TGTGCCAGCAGTTCATCGACGGTTTCCTACGAGCAGTACTTC. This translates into CASSSSTVSYEQYF.

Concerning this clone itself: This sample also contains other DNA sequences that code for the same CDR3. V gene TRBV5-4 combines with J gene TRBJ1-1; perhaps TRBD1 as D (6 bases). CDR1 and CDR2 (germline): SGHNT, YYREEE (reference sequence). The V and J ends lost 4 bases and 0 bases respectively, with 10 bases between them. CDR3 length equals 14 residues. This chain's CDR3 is CASSLGGMNTEAFF. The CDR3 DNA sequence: TGTGCCAGCAGCCTCGGGGGCATGAACACTGAAGCTTTCTTT. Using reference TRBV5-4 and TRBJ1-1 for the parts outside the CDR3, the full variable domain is ETGVTQSPTHLIKTRGQQVTLRCSSQSGHNTVSWYQQALGQGPQFIFQYYREEENGRGNFPPRFSGLQFPNYSSELNVNALELDDSALYLCASSLGGMNTEAFFGQGTRLTVV.

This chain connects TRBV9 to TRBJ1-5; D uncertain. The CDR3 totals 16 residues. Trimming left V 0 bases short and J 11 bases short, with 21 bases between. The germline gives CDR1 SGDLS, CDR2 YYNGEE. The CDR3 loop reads CASSVGETADRLAQHF. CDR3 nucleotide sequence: TGTGCCAGCAGCGTAGGTGAAACAGCCGATCGTTTAGCCCAGCATTTT. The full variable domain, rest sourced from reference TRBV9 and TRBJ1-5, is DSGVTQTPKHLITATGQRVTLRCSPRSGDLSVYWYQQSLDQGLQFLIQYYNGEERAKGNILERFSAQQFPDLHSELNLSSLELGDSALYFCASSVGETADRLAQHFGDGTRLSIL.

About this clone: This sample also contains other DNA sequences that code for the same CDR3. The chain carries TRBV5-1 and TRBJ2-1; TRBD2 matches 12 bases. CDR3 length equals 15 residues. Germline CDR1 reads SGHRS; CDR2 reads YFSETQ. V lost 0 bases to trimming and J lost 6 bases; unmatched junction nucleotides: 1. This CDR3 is CASSLGLAGVNEQFF. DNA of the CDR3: TGCGCCAGCAGCTTGGGACTAGCGGGAGTCAATGAGCAGTTCTTC.

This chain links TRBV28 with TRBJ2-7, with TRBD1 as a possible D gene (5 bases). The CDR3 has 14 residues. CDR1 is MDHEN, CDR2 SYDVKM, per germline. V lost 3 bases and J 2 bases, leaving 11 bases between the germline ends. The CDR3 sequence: CASSFFDSPYEQYF. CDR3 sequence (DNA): TGTGCCAGCAGTTTCTTCGACAGCCCCTACGAGCAGTACTTC. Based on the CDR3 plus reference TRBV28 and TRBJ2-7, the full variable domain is DVKVTQSSRYLVKRTGEKVFLECVQDMDHENMFWYRQDPGLGLRLIYFSYDVKMKEKGDIPEGYSVSREKKERFSLILESASTNQTSMYLCASSFFDSPYEQYFGPGTRLTVT.

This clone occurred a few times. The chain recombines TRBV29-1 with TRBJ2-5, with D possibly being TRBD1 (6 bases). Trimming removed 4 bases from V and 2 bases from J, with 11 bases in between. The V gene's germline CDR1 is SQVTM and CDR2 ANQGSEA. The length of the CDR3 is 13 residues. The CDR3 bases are TGCAGCGTTGGTTTCGGACAGCAAGAGACCCAGTACTTC. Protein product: CSVGFGQQETQYF.

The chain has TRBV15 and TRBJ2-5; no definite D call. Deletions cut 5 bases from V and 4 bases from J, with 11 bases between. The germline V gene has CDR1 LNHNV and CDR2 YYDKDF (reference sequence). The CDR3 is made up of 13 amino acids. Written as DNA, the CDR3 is TGTGCCACCAGCGGGCGGCTCGGAGAGACCCAGTACTTC. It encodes CATSGRLGETQYF.

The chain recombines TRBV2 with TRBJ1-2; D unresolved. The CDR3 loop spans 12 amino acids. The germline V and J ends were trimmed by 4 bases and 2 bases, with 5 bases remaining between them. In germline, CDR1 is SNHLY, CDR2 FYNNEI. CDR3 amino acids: CASSAPNYGYTF. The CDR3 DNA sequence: TGTGCCAGCAGTGCCCCCAACTATGGCTACACCTTC.

This CDR3 reads CASSPDRGYSNQPQHF. In nucleotides, the CDR3 is TGTGCCAGCTCACCTGACAGGGGGTATAGCAATCAGCCCCAGCATTTT. The V gene is TRBV18, the J gene TRBJ1-5; 9 nucleotides align to TRBD1. The CDR3 covers 16 residues. CDR1 and CDR2 (germline): KGHSH, LQKENI. V was pared by 3 bases and J by 0 bases, with 3 bases of the junction left unmatched.

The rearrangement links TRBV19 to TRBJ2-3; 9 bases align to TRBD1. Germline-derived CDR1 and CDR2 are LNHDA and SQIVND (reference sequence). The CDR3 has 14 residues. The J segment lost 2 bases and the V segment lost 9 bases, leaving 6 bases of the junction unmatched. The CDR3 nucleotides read TGTGCCAGCGACAGGGGGGGTCACACAGATACGCAGTATTTT. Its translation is CASDRGGHTDTQYF.

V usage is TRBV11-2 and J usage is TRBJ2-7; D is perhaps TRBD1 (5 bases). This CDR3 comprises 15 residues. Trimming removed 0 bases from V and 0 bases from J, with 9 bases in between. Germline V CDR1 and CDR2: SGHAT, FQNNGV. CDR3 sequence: CASSLERGTSYEQYF. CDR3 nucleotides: TGTGCCAGCAGCTTAGAAAGGGGAACCTCCTACGAGCAGTACTTC.